One sample yielded the 27 T cell receptor beta chains listed below, sequenced in a study of T cells in Graves' hyperthyroidism and ophthalmopathy. Amplification of TCR beta CDR3 regions used RNA as the template. During a first-round RT-PCR of the TCR CDR3, the HTBI primer set was used. Each CDR3 protein gets one entry after TCRdb re-called the multiplex PCR reads with MiXCR. The repertoire holds 300,000 to 450,000 distinct CDR3 sequences, with approximately 15% as singletons. Source material: blood. These receptors were taken from a woman under 30 with Graves' hyperthyroidism that later progressed to Graves' ophthalmopathy.

This clonotype occurred a few times. The chain joins TRBV4-1 to TRBJ2-5, with D uncertain. CDR3 length: 18 amino acids. Trimming took off 1 base at V and 4 bases at J, with 22 bases between the two ends. The germline gives CDR1 MGHRA, CDR2 YSYEKL. For the CDR3, the DNA is TGCGCCAGCAGCCAAGTCAACCTGGTAGGGTTGGGAATAGAGACCCAGTACTTC. It is translated as CASSQVNLVGLGIETQYF.

The table lists this clonotype with many counts. The chain combines TRBV28 with TRBJ2-7, with TRBD2 matching over 7 bases. V trimming: 3 bases; J trimming: 5 bases; junction bases outside the gene matches: 7. CDR1 is MDHEN, CDR2 SYDVKM, per germline. This CDR3 has 14 amino acids. This CDR3 reads CASSFRGLVDEQYF. CDR3 nucleotide sequence: TGTGCCAGCAGTTTCCGCGGACTAGTTGACGAGCAGTACTTC.

In this sample, this clonotype turned up a few times. The chain combines TRBV7-8 with TRBJ1-4; TRBD1 matches at 9 bases. This CDR3 contains 19 residues. With 1 base clipped from V and 6 bases from J, the junction kept 15 bases outside the gene matches. Germline CDR1 is SGHVS and CDR2 is FQNEAQ. CDR3 sequence (DNA): TGTGCCAGCAGCTTAGTCGGCTACAGGGGGCGCCGGGAGGATGAAAAACTGTTTTTT. Translating it yields CASSLVGYRGRREDEKLFF.

This clonotype was counted many times. The chain uses TRBV30 and TRBJ2-7; 7 bases fit TRBD1. CDR3 size: 13 residues. Germline CDR1 is GTSNPN and CDR2 is SVGIG (reference sequence). The trim removed 2 bases at V and 6 bases at J, leaving 7 bases unmatched. CDR3 amino acids: CAWSLGQVSEQYF. CDR3 nucleotide sequence: TGTGCCTGGAGTCTTGGACAGGTCTCCGAGCAGTACTTC.

This clonotype was counted a few times. The DNA of the CDR3 is TGCAGCGTTGCCCAGGGCAACTCTGGGGCCAACGTCCTGACTTTC. Its protein is CSVAQGNSGANVLTF. V and J are TRBV29-1 and TRBJ2-6; tentative D call: TRBD1 (5 bases). The CDR3 covers 15 residues. V was trimmed by 4 bases and J by 0 bases, leaving 10 bases between them. CDR1 and CDR2 from the germline V gene are SQVTM and ANQGSEA.

In this sample, this clonotype turned up many times. The chain recombines TRBV2 with TRBJ2-5, with 7 bases lining up with TRBD1. The CDR3 contains 15 residues. Germline CDR1 reads SNHLY; CDR2 reads FYNNEI. V shed 6 bases, J shed 5 bases, and the junction held 12 bases outside the gene matches. The chain's CDR3 is CASRDGTAAGETQYF. The CDR3 DNA is TGTGCCAGCAGAGACGGGACAGCGGCCGGGGAGACCCAGTACTTC.

The chain recombines TRBV30 with TRBJ2-5, with unresolved D. The CDR3 is 11 amino acids. Trimming took 2 bases from V and 4 from J, leaving 5 bases between them. Germline assignment: CDR1 GTSNPN and CDR2 SVGIG (reference sequence). The CDR3 here is CAWSTAETQYF. For the CDR3, the DNA is TGTGCCTGGAGTACCGCAGAGACCCAGTACTTC.

The sample holds many counts of this clonotype. The V call is TRBV20-1, the J call TRBJ2-3; 8 bases fit TRBD2. This CDR3 is built from 14 residues. V trimming: 6 bases; J trimming: 3 bases; junction bases outside the gene matches: 8. From germline, CDR1 is DFQATT and CDR2 SNEGSKA (reference sequence). The CDR3 nucleotides read TGCAGTGCCCAGAGAGGCGGGAGGACAGATACGCAGTATTTT. This codes for CSAQRGGRTDTQYF.

This clonotype was counted at least ten times. The CDR3 DNA reads as TGTGCCAGCAGTTTAAGGTCCAAGACTAGCGACTCCTCCTACAATGAGCAGTTCTTC. This codes for CASSLRSKTSDSSYNEQFF. The gene calls are TRBV28 and TRBJ2-1, with 8 bases fitting TRBD2. Germline CDR1 MDHEN, CDR2 SYDVKM. The CDR3 sequence is 19 residues long. Trimming took 2 bases from V and 0 from J; bases not matched to a gene: 12.

The genes are TRBV6-1 and TRBJ1-1; the D is unclear. The length of the CDR3 is 13 residues. Germline CDR1 is MNHNS and CDR2 is SASEGT. V was cut by 5 bases and J by 1 base, with 8 bases left in between. The DNA for the CDR3 is TGTGCCAGCAGTCGTTCAGGGAACACTGAAGCTTTCTTT. The encoded protein is CASSRSGNTEAFF.

This clonotype was seen many times. The genes are TRBV4-1 and TRBJ2-7, with 8 bases fitting TRBD2. Germline V gene data show CDR1 as MGHRA and CDR2 as YSYEKL. The CDR3 has 15 amino acids. J was trimmed by 5 bases and V by 1 base; bases with no gene match: 7. The CDR3 DNA reads TGCGCCAGCAGCCAAGGGTTCGGGAGGGGAGACGAGCAGTACTTC. It translates to CASSQGFGRGDEQYF.

The table lists this clonotype with many counts. The chain is built from TRBV27 and TRBJ2-2; the D gene is possibly TRBD2 (6 bases). The V and J ends lost 3 bases and 4 bases respectively, with 12 bases between them. The length of the CDR3 is 15 residues. The germline V gene has CDR1 MNHEY and CDR2 SMNVEV (reference sequence). The DNA of the CDR3 is TGTGCCAGCAGTTTGATAGCGGTAGGCACCGGGGAGCTGTTTTTT. Translation gives CASSLIAVGTGELFF.

This clonotype was detected a few times. The V gene is TRBV20-1, the J gene TRBJ2-7, with 8 bases that match TRBD1. Germline-derived CDR1 and CDR2 are DFQATT and SNEGSKA (reference sequence). This CDR3 spans 13 amino acids. Unmatched junction bases numbered 10, after V lost 7 bases and J lost 5 bases. The CDR3 region has the DNA TGCAGTGGCGACAGGGGCCTCGAGGACGAGCAGTACTTC. Its translation: CSGDRGLEDEQYF.

This clonotype was picked up many times. The V gene is TRBV11-2, the J gene TRBJ2-7, with TRBD2 matching 7 bases. Trimming removed 5 bases from V and 9 bases from J; junction bases left unmatched: 13. The CDR3 extends over 14 amino acids. Germline CDR1 and CDR2: SGHAT and FQNNGV. CDR3 amino acids: CASSPGLPNDGQYF. The CDR3 DNA is TGTGCCAGCAGCCCGGGACTACCTAATGACGGGCAGTACTTC.

This clonotype has only one observation. The rearrangement uses TRBV20-1 and TRBJ2-7; 8 positions match TRBD1. The CDR3 spans 14 residues. The V gene end was trimmed by 6 bases and the J gene end by 5 bases; junction bases not matched to a gene: 12. Germline V gene sequence: CDR1 DFQATT, CDR2 SNEGSKA (reference sequence). CDR3 sequence: CSAKSYQGAHEQYF. The CDR3 nucleotides are TGCAGTGCCAAGTCTTATCAGGGGGCCCACGAGCAGTACTTC.

In this sample, this clonotype turned up a few times. The V and J genes are TRBV10-3 and TRBJ2-6; 10 bases map to TRBD1. Germline assignment: CDR1 ENHRY and CDR2 SYGVKD. This CDR3 contains 16 residues. After removal of 5 bases from V and 2 bases from J, the junction contained 3 bases not matched to a gene. Here the CDR3 DNA reads TGTGCCATCAGTCCCGGGACAGGGGCTGGGGCCAACGTCCTGACTTTC. It specifies CAISPGTGAGANVLTF.

This clonotype was seen more than once but under ten times. The chain recombines TRBV6-1 with TRBJ2-4; the D gene could be TRBD1 or TRBD2 (6 bases each). V lost 4 bases, J lost 3 bases, and 16 bases lay in between. This CDR3 contains 16 residues. Per the germline V gene, CDR1 is MNHNS and CDR2 is SASEGT. In DNA, the CDR3 is TGTGCCAGCAGTGTCCTGGAGGGGGAAGGCAAAAACATTCAGTACTTC. Translating it yields CASSVLEGEGKNIQYF.

This clonotype was observed at least ten times. The V gene is TRBV12-3 or TRBV12-4, the J gene TRBJ2-1, with 11 bases that match TRBD2. The CDR3 is 15 residues long. V dropped 7 bases and J dropped 5; count of bases not matched to a gene: 7. The CDR3 nucleotides read TGTGCCAGCATTGCACTAGCGGGAGAGGACAATGAGCAGTTCTTC. Translation: CASIALAGEDNEQFF.

The CDR3 nucleotides read TGCAGTGCTAGAGCAGCGGGATATGCAGATACGCAGTATTTT. It translates to CSARAAGYADTQYF. This chain connects TRBV20-1 to TRBJ2-3; 7 positions agree with TRBD2. Germline loops: CDR1 DFQATT, CDR2 SNEGSKA (reference sequence). The CDR3 has 14 amino acids. V gave up 1 base and J gave up 4 bases; unmatched junction bases: 5.

About this clonotype itself: A much bigger clone sits one base away, suggesting this may be a read error. This chain links TRBV20-1 with TRBJ2-5; D is possibly TRBD2 (6 bases). This CDR3 has 19 residues. Trimming removed 5 bases from V and 1 base from J, with 29 bases in between. CDR1 and CDR2 (germline): DFQATT, SNEGSKA (reference sequence). The CDR3: CSASDIRLVRPPVQETQYF. In DNA, the CDR3 is TGCAGTGCTTCCGATATTAGACTAGTCCGCCCTCCTGTCCAAGAGACCCAGTACTTC.

This clonotype occurred once. With a much larger clone just one base away, this may be a read error. The chain is built from TRBV28 and TRBJ2-1; 11 nucleotides align to TRBD2. The CDR3 length is 15 residues. The germline CDR1 and CDR2 sequences are MDHEN and SYDVKM. The CDR3 nucleotides read TGTACCAGCAGTTTTAGCGGGAGGGCCGTTAATGAGCAGTTCTTC. Translating gives CTSSFSGRAVNEQFF.

As to this clonotype: This may come from a read error, since a much larger clone is one base off. This chain joins TRBV20-1 and TRBJ2-1; TRBD2 agrees at 7 bases. The DNA matches TRBJ2-7 better at its end, which makes the J call doubtful. Germline CDR1 is DFQATT and CDR2 is SNEGSKA (reference sequence). CDR3 length: 13 amino acids. The CDR3 loop is CSADGGEDNEQYF. The CDR3 nucleotides are TGCAGTGCTGATGGGGGGGAAGACAATGAGCAGTACTTC.

This rearrangement joins TRBV18 to TRBJ2-1; TRBD2 agrees at 8 bases. This CDR3 is built from 13 residues. The trim removed 3 bases at V and 9 bases at J, leaving 4 bases unmatched. In germline, CDR1 is KGHSH, CDR2 LQKENI. This CDR3 reads CASSPSLAGEQFF. The DNA of the CDR3 is TGTGCCAGCTCACCCTCCCTAGCGGGTGAGCAGTTCTTC.

The J gene is TRBJ2-3, the V gene TRBV2; perhaps TRBD2 as D (5 bases). With 6 bases removed from V and 6 bases from J, the gap between germline ends came to 25 bases. The CDR3 has 17 amino acids. Germline lookup yields CDR1 SNHLY and CDR2 FYNNEI. The CDR3, as DNA: TGTGCCAGCAGCCAAGGAAGAGGGAGCGCGAGCGCGGATACGCAGTATTTT. This encodes CASSQGRGSASADTQYF.

The J gene is TRBJ1-3, the V gene TRBV4-3; D ambiguous. Deletions cut 0 bases from V and 0 bases from J, with 9 bases between. The length of the CDR3 is 16 residues. Germline values: CDR1 LGHNA, CDR2 YSLEER. CDR3 sequence: CASSQDWPSSGNTIYF. CDR3 in DNA: TGCGCCAGCAGCCAAGACTGGCCGAGCTCTGGAAACACCATATATTTT.

This clonotype was counted at least ten times. The chain links TRBV4-3 to TRBJ1-5; the D is unclear. V lost 0 bases and J lost 7, with 7 bases in between. CDR1 is LGHNA, CDR2 YSLEER, per germline. The CDR3 totals 13 residues. The CDR3: CASSQDIGQPQHF. CDR3 in DNA: TGCGCCAGCAGCCAAGATATAGGACAGCCCCAGCATTTT.

There are many counts of this clonotype. The genes are TRBV12-3 or TRBV12-4 and TRBJ2-7; D gene ambiguous. Trimming shortened V by 6 bases and J by 1 base, and 7 bases separated the two germline ends. The CDR3 covers 12 residues. This chain's CDR3 is CASSAESYEQYF. The CDR3 nucleotides read TGTGCCAGCAGCGCAGAGTCCTACGAGCAGTACTTC.